The entry that follows covers one T cell receptor (beta chain) sequence. Sequenced by immunoSEQ multiplex PCR; TCRdb stores in-frame clones only, minus some. Seen here are about 5,000 clones, about 88% observed once, and the top ten hold 2.5% to 3.5%. Germline CDR1 and CDR2: WNHNN and SYGVQD (reference sequence). The trim removed 6 bases at V and 8 bases at J, leaving 12 bases unmatched. There are 14 residues in the CDR3. The data were taken from a study of tumor T cells in aggressive B-cell lymphoma. The sequence was obtained from an adult with diffuse large B cell lymphoma. The chain joins TRBV10-1 to TRBJ1-1; TRBD1 matches 7 bases. Sequencing was performed on tumor tissue. CDR3 amino acids: CASSGSFGQDEAFF. CDR3 sequence (DNA): TGCGCCAGCAGCGGAAGCTTTGGACAGGACGAAGCTTTCTTT.